Presented here are 21 T cell receptor beta chains from one specimen sequenced in a study of CD8 T cells in ankylosing spondylitis. TCRdb recomputed calls from the 5' RACE reads with MiXCR, one row per CDR3 protein. This sample has around 150,000 distinct CDR3 sequences; around a tenth occur once, and the top ten carry about 29%. The sequenced sample was blood, either unsorted or a sorted T cell fraction (not recorded which). The receptors originated from a male donor with ankylosing spondylitis or in good health (not recorded which).

In its sample, this clonotype was seen many times. This chain links TRBV6-1 with TRBJ2-1, with D tentatively TRBD2 (5 bases). The ends were cut back, 6 bases at V and 2 bases at J, with 17 bases in the middle. CDR1 MNHNS and CDR2 SASEGT come from the germline V gene. This CDR3 has 16 amino acids. The CDR3 spells CASRRAGENAYNEQFF. As DNA, the CDR3 is TGTGCCAGCAGGAGGGCCGGGGAGAACGCCTACAATGAGCAGTTCTTC.

This clonotype came up a few times. CDR3 amino acids: CASSRGQVNEKLFF. The DNA for the CDR3 is TGTGCCAGCAGCCGGGGACAGGTTAATGAAAAACTGTTTTTT. The gene calls are TRBV7-9 and TRBJ1-4; 8 bases are a match to TRBD1. CDR3 length: 14 residues. Trimming cost V 5 bases and J 4 bases; bases outside gene matches: 3. Germline CDR1 and CDR2: SEHNR and FQNEAQ (reference sequence).

This clonotype was seen many times. V and J are TRBV29-1 and TRBJ1-2; D perhaps matches TRBD1 (5 bases). The CDR3 spans 11 residues. CDR1 SQVTM and CDR2 ANQGSEA come from the germline V gene. The germline V and J ends were trimmed by 5 bases and 6 bases, with 10 bases remaining between them. The DNA for the CDR3 is TGCAGCGTTCCCGGGGGTCATGGCTACACCTTC. It translates to CSVPGGHGYTF.

This clonotype was counted between two and nine times. This chain joins TRBV19 and TRBJ2-2; D uncertain. Germline V gene lookup returns CDR1 LNHDA and CDR2 SQIVND (reference sequence). Deletions cut 9 bases from V and 6 bases from J, with 11 bases between. CDR3 length: 12 amino acids. The CDR3 coding sequence is TGTGCCAGCCGCATTACCGCCGGGGAGCTGTTTTTT. Its translation is CASRITAGELFF.

This clonotype showed up many times. The chain is built from TRBV27 and TRBJ2-3; TRBD2 is a possible D gene (5 bases). The CDR3 is 15 residues long. The V gene lost 4 bases and the J gene lost 5 bases, with 16 bases spanning the gap. Germline CDR1 reads MNHEY; CDR2 reads SMNVEV (reference sequence). CDR3 nucleotide sequence: TGTGCCAGCAGTTCCCGTCCATACGGGGAAGATACGCAGTATTTT. Its protein product is CASSSRPYGEDTQYF.

This clonotype showed up many times. This chain joins TRBV5-1 and TRBJ1-5; 10 nucleotides agree with TRBD1. Germline V lookup: CDR1 SGHRS, CDR2 YFSETQ. The CDR3 loop spans 14 amino acids. After removal of 3 bases from V and 5 bases from J, the junction contained 2 bases not matched to a gene. CDR3 loop: CASSWTGGDQPQHF. CDR3 bases: TGCGCCAGCAGCTGGACAGGGGGGGATCAGCCCCAGCATTTT.

This clonotype was observed a few times. The chain uses TRBV24-1 and TRBJ2-1; D is possibly TRBD1 (6 bases). Germline-derived CDR1 and CDR2 are KGHDR and SFDVKD. Trimming left V 3 bases short and J 7 bases short, with 12 bases between. CDR3 length equals 14 residues. The CDR3 nucleotides are TGTGCCACCAGTGATCCACGACAGGTAAATGAGCAGTTCTTC. This codes for CATSDPRQVNEQFF.

This clonotype was counted many times. The chain employs TRBV5-1 and TRBJ2-1; 10 nucleotides agree with TRBD1. Germline loops: CDR1 SGHRS, CDR2 YFSETQ. After removal of 2 bases from V and 6 bases from J, the junction contained 8 bases not matched to a gene. The CDR3 consists of 16 residues. CDR3 coding DNA: TGCGCCAGCAGCTTAGGCGGGACAGGGGTAGTCAATGAGCAGTTCTTC. Amino acids: CASSLGGTGVVNEQFF. Combining the CDR3 with reference TRBV5-1 and TRBJ2-1 gives the whole variable domain KAGVTQTPRYLIKTRGQQVTLSCSPISGHRSVSWYQQTPGQGLQFLFEYFSETQRNKGNFPGRFSGRQFSNSRSEMNVSTLELGDSALYLCASSLGGTGVVNEQFFGPGTRLTVL.

This clonotype was observed a handful of times. The V and J genes are TRBV6-1 and TRBJ2-7, with TRBD1 matching 8 bases. V was pared by 4 bases and J by 5 bases, with 10 bases of the junction left unmatched. Germline-derived CDR1 and CDR2 are MNHNS and SASEGT. This CDR3 comprises 15 residues. CDR3 loop: CASSVRTGKIDEQYF. In DNA, the CDR3 is TGTGCCAGCAGTGTTCGGACAGGGAAAATCGACGAGCAGTACTTC.

V usage is TRBV12-3 or TRBV12-4 and J usage is TRBJ2-7; the match to TRBD1 covers 9 bases. Unmatched junction bases numbered 11, after V lost 2 bases and J lost 3 bases. This CDR3 contains 17 residues. DNA of the CDR3: TGTGCCAGCAGTTTACGTAGCCTACAGGGGGCGAACTACGAGCAGTACTTC. As protein: CASSLRSLQGANYEQYF.

This clonotype was detected a few times. The J gene is TRBJ1-4, the V gene TRBV6-1; tentative D call: TRBD1 (5 bases). CDR3 length: 13 residues. Trimming removed 7 bases at V and 5 bases at J, with 11 bases between. Germline CDR1 is MNHNS and CDR2 is SASEGT. The CDR3 region has the DNA TGTGCCAGCACTCGGACAAGCAATGAAAAACTGTTTTTT. Translating gives CASTRTSNEKLFF.

The chain uses TRBV6-2 or TRBV6-3 and TRBJ2-1; 15 nucleotides match TRBD2. The V segment lost 6 bases and the J segment 1 base; nucleotides outside the gene matches: 10. The CDR3 covers 19 residues. In germline, CDR1 is MNHEY, CDR2 SVGEGT. The CDR3 DNA reads as TGTGCCAGCAGCCCTAAGGGACTAGCGGGGGGCTTTTCCTACAATGAGCAGTTCTTC. This encodes CASSPKGLAGGFSYNEQFF.

The sample holds many counts of this clonotype. The CDR3: CSARDGQGSYEQYF. The DNA for the CDR3 is TGCAGTGCTAGAGACGGACAGGGATCCTACGAGCAGTACTTC. V is TRBV20-1 and J is TRBJ2-7, with TRBD1 matching 8 bases. Germline trimming cut 0 bases from V and 1 base from J; bases unmatched to any gene: 2. The CDR3 is made up of 14 amino acids. Germline lookup yields CDR1 DFQATT and CDR2 SNEGSKA (reference sequence).

This clonotype was seen ten or more times. The V gene is TRBV20-1, the J gene TRBJ2-1; TRBD1 agrees at 9 bases. CDR3 size: 13 residues. CDR1 and CDR2 from the germline V gene are DFQATT and SNEGSKA (reference sequence). After removal of 0 bases from V and 9 bases from J, the junction contained 3 bases not matched to a gene. The CDR3 nucleotides are TGCAGTGCTAGAGAGGGGACAGGGCGTGAGCAGTTCTTC. The encoded protein is CSAREGTGREQFF.

The genes are TRBV7-2 and TRBJ2-5, with no clear D. CDR3 length: 14 residues. V was clipped by 1 base and J by 5 bases, with 11 bases between them. Germline-derived CDR1 and CDR2 are SGHTA and FQGNSA. This CDR3 is CASSLVSGGETQYF. Here the CDR3 DNA reads TGTGCCAGCAGCTTAGTTTCGGGCGGCGAGACCCAGTACTTC.

This rearrangement joins TRBV29-1 to TRBJ2-1; D ambiguous. This CDR3 region has 11 residues. The germline V gene encodes CDR1 SQVTM and CDR2 ANQGSEA. V was cut by 3 bases and J by 4 bases, with 4 bases left in between. The CDR3 DNA reads as TGCAGCGTTGATATATACAATGAGCAGTTCTTC. This sequence encodes CSVDIYNEQFF.

J is TRBJ2-2 and V is TRBV6-2 or TRBV6-3; possibly TRBD1 for D (6 bases). This CDR3 has 18 amino acids. The germline gives CDR1 MNHEY, CDR2 SVGEGT. Trimming took off 0 bases at V and 0 bases at J, with 14 bases between the two ends. CDR3 nucleotide sequence: TGTGCCAGCAGTTACTCGTCGCAGGGGCGTACGAACACCGGGGAGCTGTTTTTT. Protein product: CASSYSSQGRTNTGELFF.

The rearrangement links TRBV11-3 to TRBJ2-3, with TRBD2 matching over 11 bases. Unmatched junction bases numbered 4, after V lost 2 bases and J lost 6 bases. Looked up from germline, CDR1 is SGHNT and CDR2 is YENEEA. CDR3 length equals 15 residues. This CDR3 reads CASSLMVAGGDTQYF. In DNA, the CDR3 is TGTGCCAGCAGCTTAATGGTAGCGGGGGGGGATACGCAGTATTTT.

This chain connects TRBV4-1 to TRBJ2-7; 10 positions agree with TRBD2. Germline trimming cut 0 bases from V and 5 bases from J; bases unmatched to any gene: 10. The CDR3 covers 17 residues. Germline V gene sequence: CDR1 MGHRA, CDR2 YSYEKL. CDR3 DNA sequence: TGCGCCAGCAGCCAAGATTTGTCTAGCGGGAGTCGGCACGAGCAGTACTTC. It is translated as CASSQDLSSGSRHEQYF.

The V and J genes are TRBV7-2 and TRBJ2-1, with D possibly being TRBD2 (5 bases). The germline gives CDR1 SGHTA, CDR2 FQGNSA. Trimming took off 4 bases at V and 7 bases at J, with 11 bases between the two ends. The CDR3 totals 13 residues. The CDR3 coding sequence is TGTGCCAGCAGCTCCCGGACTGGAAATGAGCAGTTCTTC. Translation: CASSSRTGNEQFF.

This clonotype was picked up many times. The chain carries TRBV12-3 or TRBV12-4 and TRBJ2-3; 8 positions match TRBD1. The CDR3 consists of 12 residues. Trimming at V came to 6 bases and at J to 12 bases, leaving 8 bases not matched to a gene. This CDR3 is CASSEDRAPQYF. DNA for the CDR3: TGTGCCAGCAGCGAGGACAGGGCGCCCCAGTATTTT.